This T cell receptor beta chain was documented in a study of control samples from healthy donors and cancer patients. Germline loops: CDR1 SGHTA, CDR2 FQGNSA. The CDR3 has 16 amino acids. V shed 5 bases and J shed 2 bases, with 17 bases lying between them. Sequencing was performed with immunoSEQ multiplex PCR; in TCRdb, only in-frame clones are kept and a portion is missing. The sample carries about 130,000 clones, about 90% recorded once. This chain connects TRBV7-2 to TRBJ2-3, with a possible D match to TRBD2 (6 bases). Sequencing input: blood. The receptor comes from a young man in good health. DNA for the CDR3: TGTGCCAGCAGCCCTTTCGGAGCGGGCATCACAGATACGCAGTATTTT. This gives the protein CASSPFGAGITDTQYF.